The TCR beta chain described here comes from a study of identical twins. TCRdb analysed the 5' RACE reads with MiXCR anew, one entry per CDR3 protein. Among over 600,000 distinct CDR3 sequences, 21% were seen once, and the ten largest hold roughly 4%. Worth noting for this clonotype: Its antigen is still unknown.

Study observations and caveats: Abundant cord blood beta clonotypes carried fewer insertions; memory repertoires showed none.

With no exceptions, donors were healthy Caucasians. The same sample was also studied in work on T cells expressing NK-cell markers. From that study: Repertoires of TCR beta were obtained from T cells sorted as CD3+CD56+NKG2C+, CD3+CD56+NKG2C- and CD3+CD56-NKG2C+. NKG2C+ dominant clonotypes from several donors made up roughly 1.0-7.5% of CD8+ T cells.

Sequencing used PBMCs. This clonotype was obtained from a woman aged 18-29 years in good health.

Here the CDR3 reads CASRLGANSYQETQYF. Here the CDR3 DNA reads TGTGCCAGCAGGCTCGGGGCGAATTCGTACCAAGAGACCCAGTACTTC. V usage is TRBV6-1 and J usage is TRBJ2-5, with D perhaps TRBD1 or TRBD2 (5 bases each). Germline V gene lookup returns CDR1 MNHNS and CDR2 SASEGT. V shed 6 bases and J shed 0 bases, with 17 bases lying between them. The CDR3 runs 16 residues.